This T cell receptor beta chain was captured by sequencing in a study of regulatory T cells in long-lasting Graves disease. V was trimmed by 0 bases and J by 4 bases, leaving 14 bases between them. The CDR3 extends over 15 amino acids. CDR1 is SGHDT and CDR2 is YYEEEE in the germline V gene. The sample's time point: newly diagnosed GD, antithyroid drugs for less than 3 months. Researchers made the TCR library from RNA that was extracted from PBMCs. With iRepertoire HTBI primers and Arm-PCR of CDR3 regions, TCR beta libraries were built. TCRdb processed the multiplex PCR reads anew with MiXCR; each CDR3 protein has one entry. The sample records 200,000 to 250,000 distinct CDR3 sequences, about 17% being singletons.

The V gene is TRBV5-6, the J gene TRBJ2-7; D gene ambiguous. This clonotype originated in a female donor with Graves disease. The sequenced sample was peripheral blood mononuclear cells (PBMCs), obtained at new diagnosis, from a patient treated with antithyroid drugs. The chain's CDR3 is CASSLGGNPKYEQYF. Written as DNA, the CDR3 is TGTGCCAGCAGCTTGGGAGGAAACCCGAAATACGAGCAGTACTTC.